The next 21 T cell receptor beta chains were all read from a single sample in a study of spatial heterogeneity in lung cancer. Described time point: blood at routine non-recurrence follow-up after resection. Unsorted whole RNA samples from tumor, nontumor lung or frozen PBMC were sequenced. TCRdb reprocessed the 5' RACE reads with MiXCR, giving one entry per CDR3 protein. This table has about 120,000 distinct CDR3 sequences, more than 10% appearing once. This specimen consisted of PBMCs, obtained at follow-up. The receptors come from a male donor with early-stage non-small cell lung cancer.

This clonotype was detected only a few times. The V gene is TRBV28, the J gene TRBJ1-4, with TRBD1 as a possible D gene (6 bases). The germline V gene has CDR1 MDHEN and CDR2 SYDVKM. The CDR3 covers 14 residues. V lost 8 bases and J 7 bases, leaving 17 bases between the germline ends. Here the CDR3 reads CASEPAGAGEKLFF. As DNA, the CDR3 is TGTGCCAGCGAGCCTGCGGGGGCGGGTGAAAAACTGTTTTTT.

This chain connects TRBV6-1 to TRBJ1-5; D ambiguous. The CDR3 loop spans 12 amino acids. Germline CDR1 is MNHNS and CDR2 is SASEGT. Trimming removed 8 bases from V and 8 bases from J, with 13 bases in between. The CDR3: CASGDNGEPQHF. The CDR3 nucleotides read TGTGCCAGCGGGGATAACGGGGAGCCCCAGCATTTT.

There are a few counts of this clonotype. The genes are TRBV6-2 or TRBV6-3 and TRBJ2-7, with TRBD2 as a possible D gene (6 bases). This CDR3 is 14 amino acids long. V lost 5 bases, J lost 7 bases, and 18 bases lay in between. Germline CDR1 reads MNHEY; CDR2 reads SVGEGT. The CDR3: CASSIGGLGVEQYF. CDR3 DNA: TGTGCCAGCAGTATCGGAGGGTTAGGAGTGGAGCAGTACTTC.

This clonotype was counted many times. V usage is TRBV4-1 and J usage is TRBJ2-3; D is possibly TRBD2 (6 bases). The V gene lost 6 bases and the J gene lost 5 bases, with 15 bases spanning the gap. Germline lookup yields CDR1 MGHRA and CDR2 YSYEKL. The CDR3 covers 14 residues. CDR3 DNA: TGCGCCAGCAGGATCTCCGGGGGAGGAGATACGCAGTATTTT. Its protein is CASRISGGGDTQYF.

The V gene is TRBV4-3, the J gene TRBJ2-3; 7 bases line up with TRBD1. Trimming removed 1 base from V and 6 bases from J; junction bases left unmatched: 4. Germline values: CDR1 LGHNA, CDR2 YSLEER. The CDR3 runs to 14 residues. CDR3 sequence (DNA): TGCGCCAGCAGCCAAGGGCAGACAGGGGATACGCAGTATTTT. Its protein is CASSQGQTGDTQYF.

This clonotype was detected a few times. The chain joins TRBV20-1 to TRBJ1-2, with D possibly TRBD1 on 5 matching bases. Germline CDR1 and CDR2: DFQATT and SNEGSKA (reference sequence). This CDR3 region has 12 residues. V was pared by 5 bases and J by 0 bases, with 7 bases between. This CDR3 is CSAGAANYGYTF. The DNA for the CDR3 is TGCAGTGCTGGGGCAGCTAACTATGGCTACACCTTC.

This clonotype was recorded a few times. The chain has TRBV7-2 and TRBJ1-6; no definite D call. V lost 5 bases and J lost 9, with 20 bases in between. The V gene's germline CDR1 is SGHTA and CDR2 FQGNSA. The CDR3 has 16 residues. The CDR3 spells CASSPDMPSASSPLHF. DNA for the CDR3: TGTGCCAGCAGCCCAGACATGCCCTCCGCGTCTTCACCCCTCCACTTT.

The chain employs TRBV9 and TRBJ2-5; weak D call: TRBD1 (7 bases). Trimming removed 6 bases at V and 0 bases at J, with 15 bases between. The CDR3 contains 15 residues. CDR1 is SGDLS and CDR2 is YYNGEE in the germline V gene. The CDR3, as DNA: TGTGCCAGCACCCTGTCAGGGGGGCACCAAGAGACCCAGTACTTC. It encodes CASTLSGGHQETQYF.

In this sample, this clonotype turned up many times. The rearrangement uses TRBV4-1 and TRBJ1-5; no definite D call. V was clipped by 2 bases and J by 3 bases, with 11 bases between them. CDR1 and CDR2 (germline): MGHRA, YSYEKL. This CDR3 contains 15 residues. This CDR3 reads CASSQSDLNNQPQHF. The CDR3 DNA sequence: TGCGCCAGCAGCCAATCCGACTTGAACAATCAGCCCCAGCATTTT.

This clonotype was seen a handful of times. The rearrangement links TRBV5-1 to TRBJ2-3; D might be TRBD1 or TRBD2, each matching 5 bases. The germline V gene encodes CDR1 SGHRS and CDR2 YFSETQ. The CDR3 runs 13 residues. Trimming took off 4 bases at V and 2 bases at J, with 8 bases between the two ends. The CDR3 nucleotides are TGCGCCAGCAGCGGGGGAAACACAGATACGCAGTATTTT. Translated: CASSGGNTDTQYF. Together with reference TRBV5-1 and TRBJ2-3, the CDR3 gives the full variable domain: KAGVTQTPRYLIKTRGQQVTLSCSPISGHRSVSWYQQTPGQGLQFLFEYFSETQRNKGNFPGRFSGRQFSNSRSEMNVSTLELGDSALYLCASSGGNTDTQYFGPGTRLTVL.

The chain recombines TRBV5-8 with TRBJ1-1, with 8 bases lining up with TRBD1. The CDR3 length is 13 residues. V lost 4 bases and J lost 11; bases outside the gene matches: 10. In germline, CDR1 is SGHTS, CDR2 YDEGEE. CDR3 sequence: CASSQTRTGFAFF. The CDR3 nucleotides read TGTGCCAGCAGCCAAACCCGGACAGGGTTTGCTTTCTTT.

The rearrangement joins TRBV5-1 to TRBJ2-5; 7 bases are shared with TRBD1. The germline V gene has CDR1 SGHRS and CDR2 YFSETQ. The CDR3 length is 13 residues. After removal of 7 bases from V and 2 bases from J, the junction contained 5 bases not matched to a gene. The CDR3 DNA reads TGCGCCAGCTCCGGGACAGCTCAAGAGACCCAGTACTTC. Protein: CASSGTAQETQYF. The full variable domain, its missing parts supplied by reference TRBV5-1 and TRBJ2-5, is KAGVTQTPRYLIKTRGQQVTLSCSPISGHRSVSWYQQTPGQGLQFLFEYFSETQRNKGNFPGRFSGRQFSNSRSEMNVSTLELGDSALYLCASSGTAQETQYFGPGTRLLVL.

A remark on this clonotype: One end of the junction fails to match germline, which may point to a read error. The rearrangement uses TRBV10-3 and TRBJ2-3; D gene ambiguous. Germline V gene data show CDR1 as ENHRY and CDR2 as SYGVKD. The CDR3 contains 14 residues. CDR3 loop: CAISESFESDTQYF. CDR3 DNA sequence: TGTGCCATAAGTGAAAGTTTTGAGTCAGATACGCAGTATTTT.

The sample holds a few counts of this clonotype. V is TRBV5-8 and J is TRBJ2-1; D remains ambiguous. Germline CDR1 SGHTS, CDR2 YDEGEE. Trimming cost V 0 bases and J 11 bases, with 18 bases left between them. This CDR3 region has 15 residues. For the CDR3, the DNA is TGTGCCAGCAGCTTGGGAGGACCGAGCACGTTGAAGCAGTTCTTC. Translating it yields CASSLGGPSTLKQFF.

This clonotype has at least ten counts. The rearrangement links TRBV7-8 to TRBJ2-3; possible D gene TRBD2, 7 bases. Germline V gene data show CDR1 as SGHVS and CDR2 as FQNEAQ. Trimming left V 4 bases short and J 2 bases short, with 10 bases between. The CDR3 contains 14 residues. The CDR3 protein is CASSWGGSTDTQYF. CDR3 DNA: TGTGCCAGCAGCTGGGGGGGCTCCACAGATACGCAGTATTTT.

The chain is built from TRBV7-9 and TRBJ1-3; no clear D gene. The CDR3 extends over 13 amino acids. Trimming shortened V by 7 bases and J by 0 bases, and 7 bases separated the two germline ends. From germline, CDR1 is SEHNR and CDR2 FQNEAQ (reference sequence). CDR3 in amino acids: CASIPRSGNTIYF. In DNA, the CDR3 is TGTGCCAGCATCCCCCGCTCTGGAAACACCATATATTTT.

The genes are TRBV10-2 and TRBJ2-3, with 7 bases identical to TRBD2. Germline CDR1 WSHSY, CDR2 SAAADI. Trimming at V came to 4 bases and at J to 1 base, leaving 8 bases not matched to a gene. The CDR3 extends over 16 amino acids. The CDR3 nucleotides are TGCGCCAGCAGTGCGCTCAAAAGCGGGGGCACAGATACGCAGTATTTT. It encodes CASSALKSGGTDTQYF.

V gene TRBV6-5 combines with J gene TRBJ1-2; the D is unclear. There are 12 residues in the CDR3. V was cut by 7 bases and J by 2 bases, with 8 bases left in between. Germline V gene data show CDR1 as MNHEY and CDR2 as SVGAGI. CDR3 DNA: TGTGCCAGCAAGGCCAGGAACTATGGCTACACCTTC. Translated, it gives CASKARNYGYTF.

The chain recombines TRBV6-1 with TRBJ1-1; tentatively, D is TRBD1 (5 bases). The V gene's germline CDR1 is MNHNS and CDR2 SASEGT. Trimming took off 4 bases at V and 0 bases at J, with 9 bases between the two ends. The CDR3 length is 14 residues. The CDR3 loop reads CASSAQVMNTEAFF. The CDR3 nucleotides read TGTGCCAGCAGTGCACAGGTCATGAACACTGAAGCTTTCTTT.

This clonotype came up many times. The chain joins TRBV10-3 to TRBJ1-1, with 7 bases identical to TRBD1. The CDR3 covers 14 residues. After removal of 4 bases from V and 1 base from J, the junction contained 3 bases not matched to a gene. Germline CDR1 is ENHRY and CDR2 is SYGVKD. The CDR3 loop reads CAISVGQSNTEAFF. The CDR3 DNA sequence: TGTGCCATCAGTGTGGGACAGTCGAACACTGAAGCTTTCTTT.

The CDR3 reads CASIPPPSAAYTQYF. CDR3 in DNA: TGTGCCAGCATCCCCCCCCCGTCCGCAGCTTATACGCAGTATTTT. The rearrangement uses TRBV28 and TRBJ2-3; no definite D call. CDR1 and CDR2 from the germline V gene are MDHEN and SYDVKM. There are 15 residues in the CDR3. Trimming stripped 7 bases from V and 7 bases from J, with 21 bases between. Filled out from reference TRBV28 and TRBJ2-3, the complete variable domain reads DVKVTQSSRYLVKRTGEKVFLECVQDMDHENMFWYRQDPGLGLRLIYFSYDVKMKEKGDIPEGYSVSREKKERFSLILESASTNQTSMYLCASIPPPSAAYTQYFGPGTRLTVL.